This passage covers 9 T cell receptor beta chains from one sample sequenced in a study of cytomegalovirus exposure and HLA in healthy donors listed by TCRdb under 2017. The receptor library was made with the immunoSEQ multiplex PCR assay. For the multiplex PCR, a mixture combining 60 forward primers for TCR Vbeta segments and 13 reverse primers for TCR Jbeta segments was used. TCRdb took this table from immuneACCESS and kept in-frame rearrangements with V and J called. Such tables lack part of the clones; where checked against another copy, unresolved V genes explain under half of the gap, and the rest is unexplained. The sample table records 50,000 to 70,000 clones. The ten largest clones add up to 3.6% of the sample. Input material: PBMCs. The receptors were gathered from a woman between 18 and 29 years old in good health and CMV-seronegative.

V gene TRBV7-9 combines with J gene TRBJ1-2; maybe TRBD1 (6 bases). Trimming took 4 bases from V and 4 from J, leaving 16 bases between them. This CDR3 contains 15 residues. Germline V gene data show CDR1 as SEHNR and CDR2 as FQNEAQ (reference sequence). The CDR3 DNA is TGTGCCAGCAGCTGGAGTCTGGGACAAAGCTATGGCTACACCTTC. It is translated as CASSWSLGQSYGYTF.

The V and J genes are TRBV6-5 and TRBJ1-2; D perhaps matches TRBD1 (6 bases). Trimming cost V 5 bases and J 5 bases, with 18 bases left between them. Germline-derived CDR1 and CDR2 are MNHEY and SVGAGI. CDR3 length: 15 amino acids. CDR3 DNA: TGTGCCAGCAGTCAAGGGCCCTTAACAGGGTATGGCTACACCTTC. Translation: CASSQGPLTGYGYTF.

The chain combines TRBV19 with TRBJ1-2; 7 nucleotides align to TRBD1. The CDR3 sequence is 16 residues long. The germline gives CDR1 LNHDA, CDR2 SQIVND (reference sequence). V lost 2 bases to trimming and J lost 7 bases; unmatched junction nucleotides: 13. The CDR3, as DNA: TGTGCCAGTAGTATAACATACAGGGGCGCGGTCTTTGGCTACACCTTC. Its translation: CASSITYRGAVFGYTF. The variable domain in full, completed from reference TRBV19 and TRBJ1-2, reads DGGITQSPKYLFRKEGQNVTLSCEQNLNHDAMYWYRQDPGQGLRLIYYSQIVNDFQKGDIAEGYSVSREKKESFPLTVTSAQKNPTAFYLCASSITYRGAVFGYTFGSGTRLTVV.

V usage is TRBV19 and J usage is TRBJ1-2; no definite D call. The CDR3 length is 14 residues. The V end was cut by 7 bases, the J end by 4 bases, with 16 bases between. Germline CDR1 reads LNHDA; CDR2 reads SQIVND (reference sequence). CDR3 in DNA: TGTGCCAGTAACGGGTTTAGGTCTAGCTATGGCTACACCTTC. Its protein product is CASNGFRSSYGYTF.

The V call is TRBV6-1, the J call TRBJ2-3; TRBD1 matches at 12 bases. CDR3 length: 15 residues. Germline CDR1 is MNHNS and CDR2 is SASEGT. V gave up 6 bases and J gave up 3 bases; unmatched junction bases: 4. CDR3 protein: CASSPGQGATDTQYF. The DNA for the CDR3 is TGTGCCAGCAGCCCGGGACAGGGGGCGACAGATACGCAGTATTTT.

The gene calls are TRBV6-5 and TRBJ2-5; a possible D gene is TRBD2 (6 bases). The V gene's germline CDR1 is MNHEY and CDR2 SVGAGI. Deletions cut 5 bases from V and 7 bases from J, with 11 bases between. The CDR3 sequence is 12 residues long. This chain's CDR3 is CASSVRGGTQYF. The CDR3 nucleotides read TGTGCCAGCAGTGTTCGGGGAGGGACCCAGTACTTC.

The chain joins TRBV19 to TRBJ2-3; 7 bases match TRBD1. Looked up from germline, CDR1 is LNHDA and CDR2 is SQIVND (reference sequence). Trimming at V came to 5 bases and at J to 2 bases, leaving 4 bases not matched to a gene. The CDR3 loop spans 14 amino acids. In DNA, the CDR3 is TGTGCCAGTAGTCCGGGACAGTACACAGATACGCAGTATTTT. Its protein is CASSPGQYTDTQYF. Complete variable domain (other parts from reference TRBV19 and TRBJ2-3): DGGITQSPKYLFRKEGQNVTLSCEQNLNHDAMYWYRQDPGQGLRLIYYSQIVNDFQKGDIAEGYSVSREKKESFPLTVTSAQKNPTAFYLCASSPGQYTDTQYFGPGTRLTVL.

The chain carries TRBV30 and TRBJ2-7; possibly TRBD2 for D (5 bases). CDR3 size: 16 residues. Germline values: CDR1 GTSNPN, CDR2 SVGIG (reference sequence). Trimming removed 4 bases from V and 1 base from J, with 20 bases in between. The CDR3 DNA reads TGTGCCTGGATTAGGATATACGGGGAGAATTCCTACGAGCAGTACTTC. Translation: CAWIRIYGENSYEQYF.

The rearrangement joins TRBV9 to TRBJ2-7; 11 positions agree with TRBD2. This CDR3 has 15 amino acids. Germline-derived CDR1 and CDR2 are SGDLS and YYNGEE. The ends lost 2 bases at V and 4 bases at J; junction bases unmatched: 5. CDR3 nucleotides: TGTGCCAGCAGCGTTGCGACTAGCGGGGTATACGAGCAGTACTTC. Translated: CASSVATSGVYEQYF.